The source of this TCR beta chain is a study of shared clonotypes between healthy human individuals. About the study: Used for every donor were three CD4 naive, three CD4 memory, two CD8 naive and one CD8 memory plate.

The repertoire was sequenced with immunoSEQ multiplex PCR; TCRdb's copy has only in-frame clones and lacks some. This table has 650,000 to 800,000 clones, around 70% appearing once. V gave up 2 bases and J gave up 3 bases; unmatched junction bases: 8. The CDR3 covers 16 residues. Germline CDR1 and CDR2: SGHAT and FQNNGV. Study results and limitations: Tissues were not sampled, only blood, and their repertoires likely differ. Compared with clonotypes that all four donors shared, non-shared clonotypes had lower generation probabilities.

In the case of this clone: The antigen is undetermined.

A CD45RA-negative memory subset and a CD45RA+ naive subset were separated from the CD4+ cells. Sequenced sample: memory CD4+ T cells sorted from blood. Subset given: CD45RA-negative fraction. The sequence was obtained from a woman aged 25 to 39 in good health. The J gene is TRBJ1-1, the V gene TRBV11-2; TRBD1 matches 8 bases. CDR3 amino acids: CASSLRTGFSDTEAFF. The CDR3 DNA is TGTGCCAGCAGCTTACGGACAGGGTTTTCTGACACTGAAGCTTTCTTT.